The 25 T cell receptor beta chains reported below all come from one sample, sequenced in a study of blood T cells in healthy people across ages. A second PCR, run for roughly 7 to 11 cycles, used a sample-barcoded 5' primer plus a J-beta primer mix. Each CDR3 protein gets one entry after TCRdb re-called the 5' RACE reads with MiXCR. Here the sample spans some 1,500,000 distinct CDR3 sequences, 40% to 45% being singletons. The source material was blood. All receptors come from a woman between 18 and 29 years old in good health.

The chain links TRBV6-5 to TRBJ2-1; the D gene is possibly TRBD2 (6 bases). CDR3 length: 17 amino acids. V was shortened by 6 bases and J by 0 bases, with 18 bases between the two germline ends. CDR1 and CDR2 (germline): MNHEY, SVGAGI. In nucleotides, the CDR3 is TGTGCCAGCAGGTATGATAGCGGAGCAAGCTCCTACAATGAGCAGTTCTTC. Amino acids: CASRYDSGASSYNEQFF.

This rearrangement joins TRBV2 to TRBJ2-5; 7 bases map to TRBD1. The end of the DNA aligns better with TRBJ2-7, so the J call may be wrong. The CDR3 runs to 14 residues. Germline CDR1 SNHLY, CDR2 FYNNEI. CDR3 protein: CASSEAGGLREQYF. As DNA, the CDR3 is TGTGCCAGCAGTGAAGCAGGGGGCCTGCGCGAGCAGTACTTC.

This clonotype was observed once. The chain is built from TRBV2 and TRBJ2-5; D possibly corresponds to TRBD2 (6 bases). The CDR3 sequence is 13 residues long. Germline V gene data show CDR1 as SNHLY and CDR2 as FYNNEI. The V end lost 6 bases, the J end lost 4 bases, and 12 bases lay between the germline ends. CDR3 amino acids: CASRGRGVETQYF. As DNA, the CDR3 is TGTGCCAGCAGGGGGCGGGGTGTAGAGACCCAGTACTTC.

Remarks on this clonotype: Since a much larger clone is just one base distant, this may be a read error. The chain links TRBV20-1 to TRBJ2-7; D might be TRBD1 or TRBD2, each matching 5 bases. CDR3 size: 14 residues. The germline CDR1 and CDR2 sequences are DFQATT and SNEGSKA (reference sequence). V gave up 0 bases and J gave up 2 bases, with 11 bases separating them. The CDR3: CSARDSRGPYEQYF. The CDR3 bases are TGCAGTGCTAGAGATTCTCGGGGCCCCTACGAGCAGTACTTC.

This clonotype was picked up a small number of times. The chain links TRBV20-1 to TRBJ2-7; the match to TRBD1 covers 7 bases. The CDR3 contains 13 residues. With 6 bases clipped from V and 0 bases from J, the junction kept 5 bases outside the gene matches. Germline-derived CDR1 and CDR2 are DFQATT and SNEGSKA (reference sequence). The DNA of the CDR3 is TGCAGTGCCCCTCGGGACAGCTCCTACGAGCAGTACTTC. Translated: CSAPRDSSYEQYF.

The chain carries TRBV4-1 and TRBJ1-2; D is undetermined. With 1 base removed from V and 2 bases from J, the gap between germline ends came to 8 bases. The CDR3 consists of 14 residues. Germline V gene lookup returns CDR1 MGHRA and CDR2 YSYEKL. The CDR3 reads CASSQGQFNYGYTF. The CDR3 bases are TGCGCCAGCAGCCAAGGCCAATTCAACTATGGCTACACCTTC.

This clonotype occurred a few times. The V call is TRBV6-2 or TRBV6-3, the J call TRBJ1-5; D remains unclear. V was cut by 1 base and J by 7 bases, with 11 bases left in between. This CDR3 is 14 amino acids long. In germline, CDR1 is MNHEY, CDR2 SVGEGT. The CDR3 region is CASSYYEGTQPQHF. For the CDR3, the DNA is TGTGCCAGCAGTTACTATGAGGGCACACAGCCCCAGCATTTT.

The rearrangement joins TRBV4-1 to TRBJ2-1; TRBD2 agrees at 13 bases. This CDR3 region has 16 residues. The V segment lost 1 base and the J segment 4 bases; nucleotides outside the gene matches: 1. From germline, CDR1 is MGHRA and CDR2 YSYEKL. CDR3 loop: CASSQATSGGYNEQFF. CDR3 nucleotide sequence: TGCGCCAGCAGCCAAGCGACTAGCGGGGGGTACAATGAGCAGTTCTTC.

This clonotype was seen a few times. This chain joins TRBV29-1 and TRBJ2-3, with D possibly called TRBD1 or TRBD2 (5 bases each). CDR1 and CDR2 (germline): SQVTM, ANQGSEA. This CDR3 is 15 amino acids long. V lost 6 bases and J lost 2, with 18 bases in between. The CDR3 nucleotides are TGCAGCGTGCTTGAACCCCGGGACGACACAGATACGCAGTATTTT. Translating it yields CSVLEPRDDTDTQYF.

This clonotype was counted only a few times. The gene calls are TRBV2 and TRBJ1-2; 9 bases map to TRBD1. The V gene's germline CDR1 is SNHLY and CDR2 FYNNEI. CDR3 length equals 12 residues. V lost 8 bases to trimming and J lost 8 bases; unmatched junction nucleotides: 6. The CDR3 region has the DNA TGTGCCAGCGAGGAGGACAGGGGCGGCTACACCTTC. Translation: CASEEDRGGYTF.

This clonotype turned up a few times. This chain uses TRBV2 with TRBJ2-7; the D gene is possibly TRBD1 (6 bases). The CDR3 is made up of 13 amino acids. Trimming shortened V by 6 bases and J by 5 bases, and 14 bases separated the two germline ends. Germline CDR1 and CDR2: SNHLY and FYNNEI. The CDR3 is CASREQGWDEQYF. The CDR3 region has the DNA TGTGCCAGCAGGGAACAGGGATGGGACGAGCAGTACTTC.

V gene TRBV6-5 combines with J gene TRBJ2-7; D unresolved. The CDR3 totals 11 residues. In germline, CDR1 is MNHEY, CDR2 SVGAGI. Trimming shortened V by 11 bases and J by 5 bases, and 13 bases separated the two germline ends. CDR3 loop: CACKIGNEQYF. The CDR3 region has the DNA TGTGCCTGCAAAATTGGGAACGAGCAGTACTTC.

Concerning this clonotype: The junction departs from the called germline gene at one end, perhaps through a read error. The chain employs TRBV27 and TRBJ1-5, with D perhaps matching TRBD1 (5 bases). The CDR3 has 12 residues. Germline V lookup: CDR1 MNHEY, CDR2 SMNVEV (reference sequence). CDR3: CASKGSNRPQHF. The CDR3 DNA follows: TGTGCCTCAAAGGGGTCCAATCGGCCCCAGCATTTT.

The sample holds a few counts of this clonotype. A read error may produce the germline difference seen at one junction end. The V call is TRBV12-3 or TRBV12-4, the J call TRBJ2-2, with D tentatively TRBD2 (6 bases). The CDR3 totals 13 residues. CDR3 sequence (DNA): TGTGCCAGCAGATTAGGGACTACCGGGGAGCTGTTTTTT. Protein: CASRLGTTGELFF.

The CDR3 loop is CASSLHSGRFTDTQYF. For the CDR3, the DNA is TGTGCCAGCAGCTTACATAGCGGGAGATTCACAGATACGCAGTATTTT. This rearrangement joins TRBV7-9 to TRBJ2-3; 9 bases line up with TRBD2. This CDR3 is 16 amino acids long. CDR1 SEHNR and CDR2 FQNEAQ come from the germline V gene (reference sequence). Germline trimming cut 2 bases from V and 2 bases from J; bases unmatched to any gene: 5.

The chain employs TRBV20-1 and TRBJ2-3, with TRBD2 identical over 8 bases. CDR1 DFQATT and CDR2 SNEGSKA come from the germline V gene (reference sequence). J gave up 0 bases and V 3 bases, and 5 bases lay outside the gene matches. The CDR3 is 15 residues long. CDR3 sequence (DNA): TGCAGTGCTAGCTTAGCGGGGCGTAGCACAGATACGCAGTATTTT. Translated, it gives CSASLAGRSTDTQYF.

The chain has TRBV7-9 and TRBJ2-5, with no clear D. Near its end, the DNA agrees better with TRBJ2-7, so the J call may be wrong. Germline V CDR1 and CDR2: SEHNR, FQNEAQ (reference sequence). CDR3 length: 15 amino acids. The CDR3 DNA sequence: TGTGCCAGCAGCAACCGACAAGGCCCCGGCAACGAGCAGTACTTC. This encodes CASSNRQGPGNEQYF.

V gene TRBV7-9 combines with J gene TRBJ2-5; D remains ambiguous. Deletions cut 6 bases from V and 0 bases from J, with 14 bases between. The CDR3 has 15 amino acids. CDR1 and CDR2 (germline): SEHNR, FQNEAQ (reference sequence). The CDR3 DNA sequence: TGTGCCAGCAGTTCCGACACCGAAAACCAAGAGACCCAGTACTTC. Translated: CASSSDTENQETQYF.

This clonotype has just a few counts. The CDR3 sequence is CASSKDGIYGYTF. Written as DNA, the CDR3 is TGTGCCAGCAGTAAGGACGGCATTTATGGCTACACCTTC. The chain links TRBV2 to TRBJ1-2, with D uncertain. This CDR3 contains 13 residues. The V and J ends lost 5 bases and 5 bases respectively, with 12 bases between them. Germline lookup yields CDR1 SNHLY and CDR2 FYNNEI.

This clonotype came up a few times. This chain links TRBV4-1 with TRBJ1-2; TRBD1 might be the D (5 bases). The CDR3 loop spans 17 amino acids. V was trimmed by 3 bases and J by 6 bases, leaving 23 bases between them. Germline CDR1 is MGHRA and CDR2 is YSYEKL. Here the CDR3 DNA reads TGCGCCAGCAGCCACAAGTCTCAGGGTGGGGCGCGGAATGGCTACACCTTC. Residues: CASSHKSQGGARNGYTF.

CDR3 residues: CASSKSTGDEKLFF. The CDR3, as DNA: TGTGCCAGCAGTAAAAGTACAGGGGACGAAAAACTGTTTTTT. The chain employs TRBV28 and TRBJ1-4; 7 bases are a match to TRBD1. The CDR3 runs 14 residues. The ends lost 5 bases at V and 8 bases at J; junction bases unmatched: 8. Germline CDR1 and CDR2: MDHEN and SYDVKM.

This chain joins TRBV10-3 and TRBJ1-2; the D is unclear. Germline V gene lookup returns CDR1 ENHRY and CDR2 SYGVKD. The CDR3 is 13 amino acids. The V and J ends lost 3 bases and 6 bases respectively, with 11 bases between them. The CDR3 region is CAISDRGGHGYTF. CDR3 in DNA: TGTGCCATCAGTGACCGTGGCGGGCATGGCTACACCTTC.

This clonotype has just a few counts. The chain carries TRBV29-1 and TRBJ1-5, with a weak D call TRBD1 (5 bases). With 4 bases removed from V and 1 base from J, the gap between germline ends came to 14 bases. The germline CDR1 and CDR2 sequences are SQVTM and ANQGSEA. CDR3 length: 15 amino acids. The CDR3 DNA reads as TGCAGCGTTGTTGGGGGGACGGGAAGCAATCAGCCCCAGCATTTT. The encoded protein is CSVVGGTGSNQPQHF. Using reference TRBV29-1 and TRBJ1-5 for the parts outside the CDR3, the full variable domain is SAVISQKPSRDICQRGTSLTIQCQVDSQVTMMFWYRQQPGQSLTLIATANQGSEATYESGFVIDKFPISRPNLTFSTLTVSNMSPEDSSIYLCSVVGGTGSNQPQHFGDGTRLSIL.

Of note for this clonotype: Mismatch with germline at one junction end may stem from a read error. This sequence joins TRBV11-2 and TRBJ1-2, with D tentatively TRBD1 (5 bases). From germline, CDR1 is SGHAT and CDR2 FQNNGV. The CDR3 sequence is 14 residues long. The CDR3 protein is CASSLTGVAYDYTF. CDR3 DNA sequence: TGTGCCAGCAGCTTAACAGGCGTTGCCTATGACTACACCTTC. The full variable domain, completed using reference TRBV11-2 and TRBJ1-2, is EAGVAQSPRYKIIEKRQSVAFWCNPISGHATLYWYQQILGQGPKLLIQFQNNGVVDDSQLPKDRFSAERLKGVDSTLKIQPAKLEDSAVYLCASSLTGVAYDYTFGSGTRLTVV.

The chain employs TRBV9 and TRBJ2-1; 16 positions match TRBD2. From germline, CDR1 is SGDLS and CDR2 YYNGEE. The CDR3 contains 18 residues. V trimming: 4 bases; J trimming: 7 bases; junction bases outside the gene matches: 11. As DNA, the CDR3 is TGTGCCAGCAGCTCGGGACTAGCGGGAGGGCCTTTGTCTAATGAGCAGTTCTTC. It is translated as CASSSGLAGGPLSNEQFF. Full variable domain (missing parts from reference TRBV9 and TRBJ2-1): DSGVTQTPKHLITATGQRVTLRCSPRSGDLSVYWYQQSLDQGLQFLIQYYNGEERAKGNILERFSAQQFPDLHSELNLSSLELGDSALYFCASSSGLAGGPLSNEQFFGPGTRLTVL.